This T cell receptor beta chain was recorded in a study of a mutant IDH1 vaccine in newly diagnosed glioma. From germline, CDR1 is SGHDT and CDR2 YYEEEE. Trimming took 3 bases from V and 7 from J, leaving 10 bases between them. The CDR3 contains 12 residues. Clones were sequenced by immunoSEQ multiplex PCR, and TCRdb holds only the in-frame ones, with some missing. The table shows around 66,000 clones, with 80% occurring only once. Concerning this clone itself: Antigen: not known.

Time point specified: week 11, during vaccination. Doses comprised 300 ug of mutant IDH1 20-mer peptide each, plus topical imiquimod. The rearrangement uses TRBV5-6 and TRBJ2-5; D uncertain. This clonotype originated in a man aged 50 to 60 with glioma. The sample was PBMCs, taken from a glioma patient whose treatment included an IDH1 peptide vaccine. The CDR3 sequence is CASSSRWGTQYF. Here the CDR3 DNA reads TGTGCCAGCAGCTCCCGGTGGGGGACCCAGTACTTC.